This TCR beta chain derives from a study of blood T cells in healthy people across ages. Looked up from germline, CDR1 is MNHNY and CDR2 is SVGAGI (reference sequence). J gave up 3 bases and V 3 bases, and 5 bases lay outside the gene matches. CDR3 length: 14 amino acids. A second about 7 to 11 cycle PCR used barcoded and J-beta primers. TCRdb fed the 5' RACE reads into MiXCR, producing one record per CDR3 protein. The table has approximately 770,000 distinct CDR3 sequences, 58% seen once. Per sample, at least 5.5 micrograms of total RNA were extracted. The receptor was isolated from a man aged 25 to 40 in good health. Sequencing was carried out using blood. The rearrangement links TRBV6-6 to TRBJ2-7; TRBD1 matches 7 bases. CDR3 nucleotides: TGTGCCAGCAGTTATCGGGGACAGATCTACGAGCAGTACTTC. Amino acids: CASSYRGQIYEQYF.